A selection of T cell receptor beta chains follows, all from one sample in a study of T cells after yellow fever vaccination. From the 5' RACE reads, TCRdb called clonotypes with MiXCR, one entry per CDR3 protein. In the table there are 150,000 to 200,000 distinct CDR3 sequences, 6% to 7.5% of which are singletons. The sequences come from CD4+ T cells sorted from PBMCs, collected 5 days after the first yellow fever vaccination. These TCRs come from a young man who received the YFV17D yellow fever vaccine. CDR3s include the opening cysteine and the closing phenylalanine or tryptophan. The order of the fields is V gene, D gene, J gene, CDR3 length, clone size, CDR3 protein, CDR3 DNA. D genes are given only for firm matches. Rows may omit the clone size; those that give it use once, few, many or a size class.

>TRBV18|-|TRBJ1-2|14|-
CASSPRGIWNGYTF
TGTGCCAGCTCCCCTAGAGGGATCTGGAATGGCTACACCTTC
>TRBV10-3|TRBD2|TRBJ2-1|14|many
CAITGAGGPNEQFF
TGTGCCATCACCGGAGCGGGGGGGCCAAATGAGCAGTTCTTC
>TRBV4-1|-|TRBJ1-6|18|many
CASSQRGPAGFYNSPLHF
TGCGCCAGCAGCCAGCGAGGGCCCGCCGGCTTCTATAATTCACCCCTCCACTTT
>TRBV7-9|-|TRBJ1-1|13|few
CASSLDGGSEAFF
TGTGCCAGCAGCTTAGACGGCGGGTCTGAAGCTTTCTTT
>TRBV18|-|TRBJ2-3|14|many
CASSPGLYTDTQYF
TGTGCCAGCTCACCGGGACTCTACACAGATACGCAGTATTTT
>TRBV7-9|TRBD1|TRBJ2-5|14|many
CASSITGGRETQYF
TGTGCCAGCAGCATCACAGGGGGCCGAGAGACCCAGTACTTC
>TRBV7-2|TRBD2|TRBJ2-5|14|many
CASSDGREGETQYF
TGTGCCAGCAGCGACGGGCGGGAGGGCGAGACCCAGTACTTC
>TRBV9|-|TRBJ2-4|16|many
CASSVGEGPAKNIQYF
TGTGCCAGCAGCGTAGGTGAGGGACCGGCCAAAAACATTCAGTACTTC
>TRBV7-9|-|TRBJ2-3|16|few
CASSPGTLLSTDTQYF
TGTGCCAGCAGCCCAGGGACGCTACTCTCCACAGATACGCAGTATTTT
>TRBV6-4|TRBD2|TRBJ2-1|17|many
CASSAQPTSGGAFEQFF
TGTGCCAGCAGTGCACAGCCAACTAGCGGGGGGGCGTTTGAGCAGTTCTTC
>TRBV5-1|TRBD2|TRBJ2-3|15|many
CASSDGTRRADTQYF
TGCGCCAGCAGCGACGGGACTAGGAGAGCAGATACGCAGTATTTT
>TRBV5-1|-|TRBJ2-1|14|-
CASSSGLPNNEQFF
TGCGCCAGCAGCTCGGGGCTCCCCAACAATGAGCAGTTCTTC
>TRBV5-6|-|TRBJ1-2|13|-
CASSFWPGVGYTF
TGTGCCAGCAGCTTCTGGCCAGGGGTTGGCTACACCTTC
>TRBV7-8|TRBD2|TRBJ2-7|14|many
CASTRIAGGDGQYF
TGTGCCAGCACCCGAATAGCGGGGGGTGACGGGCAGTACTTC
>TRBV11-2|TRBD1|TRBJ2-6|18|-
CASSYVGTANSGANVLTF
TGTGCCAGCAGCTATGTAGGGACAGCCAACTCTGGGGCCAACGTCCTGACTTTC
>TRBV5-1|-|TRBJ2-7|13|few
CASSLPNFEEQYF
TGCGCCAGCAGCTTGCCTAATTTTGAAGAGCAGTACTTC
>TRBV7-3|TRBD2|TRBJ2-2|17|few
CASSSVAGGANTGELFF
TGTGCCAGCAGCTCCGTAGCGGGGGGAGCGAACACCGGGGAGCTGTTTTTT
>TRBV5-1|TRBD2|TRBJ2-1|15|-
CASSRTSSNTNEQFF
TGCGCCAGCAGCAGGACTAGCTCCAATACGAATGAGCAGTTCTTC
>TRBV5-1|-|TRBJ1-1|14|-
CASIRDLLNTEAFF
TGCGCCAGCATCCGGGACCTACTGAACACTGAAGCTTTCTTT
>TRBV12-3/TRBV12-4|-|TRBJ2-1|14|many
CASSTFVMNNEQFF
TGTGCCAGCAGTACGTTTGTGATGAACAATGAGCAGTTCTTC
>TRBV20-1|TRBD2|TRBJ2-5|14|few
CSASGGAVWETQYF
TGCAGTGCCAGCGGGGGGGCTGTTTGGGAGACCCAGTACTTC
>TRBV6-2/TRBV6-3|TRBD1|TRBJ2-1|16|-
CASSYRDRGSYNEQFF
TGTGCCAGCAGTTACCGGGACAGGGGCTCCTACAATGAGCAGTTCTTC
>TRBV6-5|-|TRBJ1-1|12|-
CASSSRPTEAFF
TGTGCCAGCAGCTCTCGCCCCACTGAAGCTTTCTTT
>TRBV7-3|-|TRBJ2-7|13|many
CANGGQGDYEQYF
TGTGCCAATGGGGGGCAGGGGGACTACGAGCAGTACTTC
>TRBV5-1|TRBD1|TRBJ1-1|15|many
CASKPRDRANTEAFF
TGCGCCAGCAAACCCCGGGACAGGGCCAACACTGAAGCTTTCTTT
>TRBV11-3|TRBD2|TRBJ2-1|15|-
CASSLRPSGYNEQFF
TGTGCCAGCAGCTTAAGGCCTAGCGGATACAATGAGCAGTTCTTC
>TRBV6-5|-|TRBJ2-3|14|many
CASSYDPGEDTQYF
TGTGCCAGCAGTTATGACCCAGGGGAAGATACGCAGTATTTT
>TRBV29-1|-|TRBJ2-3|16|-
CSVGAGGNTRTDTQYF
TGCAGCGTTGGGGCAGGAGGCAATACCCGCACAGATACGCAGTATTTT
>TRBV7-7|-|TRBJ2-5|14|many
CASSPQQGQETQYF
TGTGCTAGCAGCCCGCAGCAGGGACAAGAGACCCAGTACTTC
>TRBV12-3/TRBV12-4|-|TRBJ2-2|16|many
CASSFLGGRRIGELFF
TGTGCCAGCAGTTTTCTCGGGGGCCGAAGGATCGGGGAGCTGTTTTTT
>TRBV6-6|-|TRBJ1-5|13|many
CASSTGSVQPQHF
TGTGCCAGCAGTACAGGGTCGGTTCAGCCCCAGCATTTT
>TRBV24-1|TRBD2|TRBJ2-1|17|few
CATSDYTVAGGRNEQFF
TGTGCCACCAGTGATTACACCGTAGCGGGGGGGAGGAATGAGCAGTTCTTC
>TRBV4-2|TRBD1|TRBJ1-2|16|few
CASSQASLDRDYGYTF
TGTGCCAGCAGCCAAGCATCCTTAGACAGGGACTATGGCTACACCTTC
>TRBV4-3|-|TRBJ2-1|15|many
CASSQEQSSYNEQFF
TGCGCCAGCAGCCAAGAACAGAGCTCCTACAATGAGCAGTTCTTC
>TRBV5-6|-|TRBJ2-5|15|many
CASSLVRRSSPFGDF
TGTGCCAGCAGCTTGGTCAGGAGGTCTAGCCCATTTGGGGACTTC
>TRBV10-3|-|TRBJ1-1|14|many
CATTVQGGGTEAFF
TGTGCCACCACGGTCCAGGGAGGTGGAACTGAAGCTTTCTTT
>TRBV4-2|TRBD2|TRBJ2-3|15|many
CASSRTSGGTDTQYF
TGTGCCAGCAGCAGGACTAGCGGGGGCACAGATACGCAGTATTTT